The entry below gives a single TCR beta chain sequence along with its context. This sample is drawn from a study of cytomegalovirus exposure and HLA in healthy donors. PCR involved 60 Vbeta and 13 Jbeta primers. The method was immunoSEQ multiplex PCR; TCRdb's version includes in-frame clones alone and lacks a portion of them. The sample has about 180,000 clones; 76% are singletons. The CDR3 runs 15 residues. Germline loops: CDR1 SGHRS, CDR2 YFSETQ. V lost 3 bases and J 6 bases, leaving 15 bases between the germline ends. The TCR comes from a man between 18 and 35 years old in good health and CMV-seronegative. The rearrangement links TRBV5-1 to TRBJ2-2; possible D gene TRBD1, 6 bases. Sequencing input: PBMCs. For the CDR3, the DNA is TGCGCCAGCAGCTACCTCCGGACAGTGGCCGGGGAGCTGTTTTTT. This translates into CASSYLRTVAGELFF.